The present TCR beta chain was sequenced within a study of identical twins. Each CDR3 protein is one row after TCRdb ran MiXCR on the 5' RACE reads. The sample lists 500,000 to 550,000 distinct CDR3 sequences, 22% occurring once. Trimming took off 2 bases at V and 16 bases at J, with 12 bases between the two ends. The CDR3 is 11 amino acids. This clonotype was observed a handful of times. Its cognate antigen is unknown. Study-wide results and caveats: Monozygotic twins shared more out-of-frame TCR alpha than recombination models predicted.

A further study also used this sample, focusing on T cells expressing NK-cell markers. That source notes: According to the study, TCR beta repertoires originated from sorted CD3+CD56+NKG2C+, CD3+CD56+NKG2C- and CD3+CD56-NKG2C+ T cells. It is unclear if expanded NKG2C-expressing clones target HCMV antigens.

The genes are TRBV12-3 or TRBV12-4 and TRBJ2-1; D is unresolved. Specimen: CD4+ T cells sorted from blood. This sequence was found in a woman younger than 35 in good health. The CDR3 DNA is TGTGCCAGCAGTTTAATTGGCAGGCCCTTCTTC. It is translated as CASSLIGRPFF.